The 21 T cell receptor beta chains in this list originate from one sample, sequenced in a study of siplizumab effects on memory and regulatory T cells (dated by TCRdb to about 2019). For these receptors, no antigen is known. Cells in the mixed lymphocyte reaction were cultured together at 37 degrees C for 6 days. The receptor library was made with the immunoSEQ multiplex PCR assay. The table was pulled from immuneACCESS by TCRdb, which kept in-frame rearrangements only. Such tables lose some clones; where checked, under half of the loss comes from unresolved V genes, and the rest has no known cause. This sample is represented by 11,000 to 15,000 clones; approximately 49% of them were singletons. The ten largest clones capture over 8.5% of the sample. Source material: CFSE-low (dividing) CD4+ T cells sorted from an allogeneic mixed lymphocyte reaction. These receptors all stem from a human donor in good health; the cells came from an allogeneic mixed lymphocyte reaction.

This clone has more than one count but fewer than ten. V is TRBV7-9 and J is TRBJ1-2; 12 positions match TRBD1. The CDR3 runs 15 residues. V shed 3 bases and J 5 bases; nucleotides not matched to a gene: 4. Germline loops: CDR1 SEHNR, CDR2 FQNEAQ (reference sequence). The DNA for the CDR3 is TGTGCCAGCAGCTTCGGGACAGGGGGCGAATATGGCTACACCTTC. As protein: CASSFGTGGEYGYTF.

A few counts support this clone. The chain's CDR3 is CAWSAGTANLNLFF. As DNA, the CDR3 is TGTGCCTGGAGTGCCGGGACAGCGAATTTGAATCTGTTTTTT. This chain links TRBV30 with TRBJ1-4; 7 bases fit TRBD1. The CDR3 totals 14 residues. V shed 1 base, J shed 14 bases, and the junction held 13 bases outside the gene matches. CDR1 GTSNPN and CDR2 SVGIG come from the germline V gene (reference sequence).

This chain connects TRBV6-6 to TRBJ1-2; TRBD1 agrees at 7 bases. Germline CDR1 MNHNY, CDR2 SVGAGI (reference sequence). There are 13 residues in the CDR3. Trimming took 5 bases from V and 10 from J; bases not matched to a gene: 10. The CDR3 is CASSNLDRTAYTF. The CDR3 nucleotides are TGTGCCAGCAGTAACTTGGACAGGACAGCCTACACCTTC.

This clone is medium-sized within its sample. This chain uses TRBV5-1 with TRBJ2-7, with D unclear. The germline V and J ends were trimmed by 0 bases and 2 bases, with 9 bases remaining between them. The CDR3 extends over 14 amino acids. Germline CDR1 is SGHRS and CDR2 is YFSETQ. CDR3 region: CASSLGLSTYEQYF. The CDR3 DNA is TGCGCCAGCAGCTTGGGACTTTCTACCTACGAGCAGTACTTC.

The gene calls are TRBV29-1 and TRBJ2-3; TRBD2 is a possible D gene (5 bases). This CDR3 is built from 13 residues. Looked up from germline, CDR1 is SQVTM and CDR2 is ANQGSEA. V was trimmed by 7 bases and J by 2 bases, leaving 13 bases between them. The CDR3 protein is CSDARGFTDTQYF. CDR3 coding DNA: TGCAGCGACGCTCGGGGTTTCACAGATACGCAGTATTTT.

The genes are TRBV7-2 and TRBJ1-1; 8 nucleotides match TRBD1. Germline CDR1 is SGHTA and CDR2 is FQGNSA. The CDR3 extends over 14 amino acids. The V gene end was trimmed by 3 bases and the J gene end by 7 bases; junction bases not matched to a gene: 7. CDR3 sequence (DNA): TGTGCCAGCAGCTTGGGCCAGGGGGCCGGTGAAGCTTTCTTT. This codes for CASSLGQGAGEAFF.

The chain carries TRBV11-3 and TRBJ1-1, with a possible D match to TRBD1 (6 bases). CDR1 SGHNT and CDR2 YENEEA come from the germline V gene. The V end lost 1 base, the J end lost 3 bases, and 12 bases lay between the germline ends. The CDR3 runs 15 residues. This CDR3 is CASSLGGGFHTEAFF. The CDR3 DNA reads as TGTGCCAGCAGCTTAGGGGGGGGCTTCCACACTGAAGCTTTCTTT.

This chain's CDR3 is CASTPGLGADTQYF. DNA of the CDR3: TGCGCCAGCACGCCGGGCCTGGGGGCAGATACGCAGTATTTT. The rearrangement joins TRBV5-1 to TRBJ2-3; TRBD1 or TRBD2 may be the D gene (5 bases each). In germline, CDR1 is SGHRS, CDR2 YFSETQ. V was cut by 6 bases and J by 4 bases, with 15 bases left in between. The CDR3 is made up of 14 amino acids.

The CDR3 nucleotides read TGTGCCAGCTCACCACAAACCGGGGGGATCTCCTACGAGCAGTACTTC. It yields the protein CASSPQTGGISYEQYF. The gene calls are TRBV18 and TRBJ2-7, with 7 positions matching TRBD2. Germline lookup yields CDR1 KGHSH and CDR2 LQKENI. The J segment lost 0 bases and the V segment lost 1 base, leaving 6 bases of the junction unmatched. This CDR3 contains 16 residues.

The CDR3 nucleotides are TGTGCCAGTAGTATGGGACAGGGTCGGACCTACGAGCAGTACTTC. This encodes CASSMGQGRTYEQYF. This rearrangement joins TRBV19 to TRBJ2-7; 9 nucleotides align to TRBD1. The germline gives CDR1 LNHDA, CDR2 SQIVND (reference sequence). Trimming at V came to 3 bases and at J to 2 bases, leaving 5 bases not matched to a gene. The CDR3 length is 15 residues. Based on the CDR3 plus reference TRBV19 and TRBJ2-7, the full variable domain is DGGITQSPKYLFRKEGQNVTLSCEQNLNHDAMYWYRQDPGQGLRLIYYSQIVNDFQKGDIAEGYSVSREKKESFPLTVTSAQKNPTAFYLCASSMGQGRTYEQYFGPGTRLTVT.

The chain recombines TRBV5-4 with TRBJ1-1; D gene ambiguous. Germline V lookup: CDR1 SGHNT, CDR2 YYREEE (reference sequence). Trimming left V 0 bases short and J 1 base short, with 4 bases between. The CDR3 runs to 13 residues. The CDR3 nucleotides are TGTGCCAGCAGCTTGGAGCAGAACACTGAAGCTTTCTTT. Amino acids: CASSLEQNTEAFF.

The CDR3 region is CASSEGVATEAFF. As DNA, the CDR3 is TGCGCCAGCAGTGAGGGGGTGGCCACTGAAGCTTTCTTT. The chain has TRBV10-1 and TRBJ1-1; D is undetermined. Trimming shortened V by 2 bases and J by 4 bases, and 8 bases separated the two germline ends. The CDR3 covers 13 residues. The germline CDR1 and CDR2 sequences are WNHNN and SYGVQD (reference sequence).

The rearrangement joins TRBV29-1 to TRBJ1-2, with D perhaps matching TRBD1 (5 bases). Between the trimmed V and J ends, which lost 4 bases and 3 bases, there was a span of 12 bases. Germline values: CDR1 SQVTM, CDR2 ANQGSEA. The length of the CDR3 is 13 residues. CDR3 sequence: CSVGRQGHYGYTF. CDR3 nucleotide sequence: TGCAGCGTTGGTCGTCAGGGTCACTATGGCTACACCTTC.

This clone was counted between two and nine times. This chain uses TRBV7-2 with TRBJ2-7, with 7 bases matching TRBD1. Per germline, CDR1 SGHTA and CDR2 FQGNSA. The CDR3 is 14 residues long. The ends lost 3 bases at V and 2 bases at J; junction bases unmatched: 4. In DNA form, the CDR3 reads TGTGCCAGCAGCTTCGCAGGGGGAGCCTACGAGCAGTACTTC. Protein sequence: CASSFAGGAYEQYF.

The chain combines TRBV19 with TRBJ1-5; D is unclear. There are 15 residues in the CDR3. From germline, CDR1 is LNHDA and CDR2 SQIVND (reference sequence). The germline V and J ends were trimmed by 7 bases and 0 bases, with 13 bases remaining between them. The chain's CDR3 is CASNLRVFSNQPQHF. CDR3 DNA: TGTGCCAGTAACCTCCGGGTTTTTAGCAATCAGCCCCAGCATTTT. The full variable domain, its missing parts supplied by reference TRBV19 and TRBJ1-5, is DGGITQSPKYLFRKEGQNVTLSCEQNLNHDAMYWYRQDPGQGLRLIYYSQIVNDFQKGDIAEGYSVSREKKESFPLTVTSAQKNPTAFYLCASNLRVFSNQPQHFGDGTRLSIL.

The V call is TRBV2, the J call TRBJ1-5, with unresolved D. The CDR3 runs 13 residues. Between the trimmed V and J ends, which lost 8 bases and 6 bases, there was a span of 14 bases. In germline, CDR1 is SNHLY, CDR2 FYNNEI. The CDR3 bases are TGTGCCAGCTTTCGAGGGAGAGGTCAGCCCCAGCATTTT. This gives the protein CASFRGRGQPQHF.

This clone is medium-sized (0.01 to 0.1%) by share. This chain links TRBV7-9 with TRBJ1-2; TRBD1 is a possible D gene (5 bases). The CDR3 is made up of 12 amino acids. Deletions cut 5 bases from V and 4 bases from J, with 8 bases between. Germline assignment: CDR1 SEHNR and CDR2 FQNEAQ (reference sequence). This CDR3 reads CASSETAYGYTF. In nucleotides, the CDR3 is TGTGCCAGCAGCGAGACAGCCTATGGCTACACCTTC.

This clone was observed a few times. The V and J genes are TRBV6-5 and TRBJ1-5; 8 bases line up with TRBD1. The CDR3 consists of 15 residues. Trimming cost V 5 bases and J 5 bases; bases outside gene matches: 8. Germline CDR1 reads MNHEY; CDR2 reads SVGAGI. The CDR3 DNA is TGTGCCAGCAGTAGCGACAGGGGTGTAGATCAGCCCCAGCATTTT. It encodes CASSSDRGVDQPQHF.

Relative to its sample, this clone is medium-sized. V gene TRBV5-1 combines with J gene TRBJ2-6, with D possibly being TRBD1 (5 bases). The CDR3 sequence is 14 residues long. Germline V CDR1 and CDR2: SGHRS, YFSETQ. Trimming took 4 bases from V and 0 from J, leaving 5 bases between them. The CDR3 sequence is CASSDSSGANVLTF. CDR3 DNA: TGCGCCAGCAGCGACAGCTCTGGGGCCAACGTCCTGACTTTC.

The chain joins TRBV19 to TRBJ1-5, with D maybe TRBD1 (5 bases). The CDR3 loop spans 15 amino acids. V was cut by 7 bases and J by 4 bases, with 17 bases left in between. Germline CDR1 reads LNHDA; CDR2 reads SQIVND (reference sequence). The CDR3 region has the DNA TGTGCCAGTAAAGTCCGGAGGGGAATTAATCAGCCCCAGCATTTT. This translates into CASKVRRGINQPQHF. Looking up the rest from reference TRBV19 and TRBJ1-5 gives the full variable domain: DGGITQSPKYLFRKEGQNVTLSCEQNLNHDAMYWYRQDPGQGLRLIYYSQIVNDFQKGDIAEGYSVSREKKESFPLTVTSAQKNPTAFYLCASKVRRGINQPQHFGDGTRLSIL.

The rearrangement links TRBV27 to TRBJ2-3; D is perhaps TRBD1 (5 bases). V shed 6 bases and J shed 8 bases, with 12 bases lying between them. CDR1 is MNHEY and CDR2 is SMNVEV in the germline V gene (reference sequence). This CDR3 has 12 amino acids. The CDR3 loop reads CASSIEGATQYF. In DNA, the CDR3 is TGTGCCAGCAGCATCGAAGGGGCTACGCAGTATTTT.